In its sample, the clone carrying this T cell receptor (beta chain) was seen a few times. Its cognate antigen is unknown. Per the germline V gene, CDR1 is SGHAT and CDR2 is FQNNGV. The CDR3 sequence is 19 residues long. After removal of 5 bases from V and 3 bases from J, the junction contained 16 bases not matched to a gene. This sample stems from a study of identical twins. Study results and limitations: With abundant cord blood beta clonotypes, insertions were fewer; memory repertoires showed no such pattern.

Through template switching, a universal primer site was introduced, and the cDNA contained unique molecular identifiers. A single record per CDR3 protein comes from TCRdb applying MiXCR to the 5' RACE reads. The sample shows 540,000 or so distinct CDR3 sequences, about 22% of them seen only once. This same sample was also part of a study on yellow fever vaccine responses in identical twins.

The rearrangement uses TRBV11-2 and TRBJ2-2; TRBD2 matches 9 bases. Sequencing was carried out using CD4+ T cells sorted from blood. This TCR derives from a young woman in good health. The CDR3 sequence: CASSRRGSSGSSYTGELFF. The CDR3 DNA sequence: TGTGCCAGCAGCCGCCGCGGGAGTAGCGGGAGTTCGTACACCGGGGAGCTGTTTTTT. The complete variable domain, with remaining parts taken from reference TRBV11-2 and TRBJ2-2, reads EAGVAQSPRYKIIEKRQSVAFWCNPISGHATLYWYQQILGQGPKLLIQFQNNGVVDDSQLPKDRFSAERLKGVDSTLKIQPAKLEDSAVYLCASSRRGSSGSSYTGELFFGEGSRLTVL.